The 28 T cell receptor beta chains reported below all come from one sample, sequenced in a study of T-cell reconstitution after alpha-beta-depleted transplantation in children. A TCRbeta library incorporating unique molecular identifiers was prepared. Via MiXCR, TCRdb re-called the PCR reads, giving one row per CDR3 protein. The data hold some 300,000 distinct CDR3 sequences, with about 9.4% observed a single time. This specimen was PBMCs, taken before TCRalphabeta/CD19-depleted stem cell transplant. All receptors derive from a boy less than two years old with acute myeloid leukemia, due to receive a stem cell transplant.

This chain uses TRBV14 with TRBJ2-2; 10 bases fit TRBD2. Germline-derived CDR1 and CDR2 are SGHDN and FVKESK. CDR3 size: 17 residues. Trimming took 1 base from V and 1 from J; bases not matched to a gene: 3. The CDR3 region has the DNA TGTGCCAGCAGCCAAGTCAGCGGGGGGGTGAACACCGGGGAGCTGTTTTTT. Translation gives CASSQVSGGVNTGELFF.

This clonotype occurred a few times. The chain links TRBV12-3 or TRBV12-4 to TRBJ1-1; D call uncertain. Trimming pared 5 bases from V and 3 bases from J, leaving 19 bases between. The length of the CDR3 is 16 residues. CDR3 residues: CASSLGPLGGYTEAFF. The CDR3 coding sequence is TGTGCCAGCAGTCTAGGCCCCCTGGGAGGTTACACTGAAGCTTTCTTT.

This clonotype was detected ten times or more. This chain links TRBV5-1 with TRBJ2-1, with D possibly TRBD2 on 5 matching bases. CDR1 and CDR2 (germline): SGHRS, YFSETQ. V was trimmed by 0 bases and J by 6 bases, leaving 13 bases between them. This CDR3 spans 15 amino acids. The DNA of the CDR3 is TGCGCCAGCAGCTTGGGACCTAGCTACGGCAATGAGCAGTTCTTC. It specifies CASSLGPSYGNEQFF.

There are many counts of this clonotype. The V call is TRBV28, the J call TRBJ2-1; D unclear. V dropped 10 bases and J dropped 3 bases, with 7 bases sitting between them. The CDR3 covers 11 residues. CDR1 and CDR2 from the germline V gene are MDHEN and SYDVKM. The CDR3 sequence is CATSFYNEQFF. CDR3 bases: TGTGCCACCTCTTTCTACAATGAGCAGTTCTTC.

This clonotype appeared many times. The chain couples TRBV2 to TRBJ2-2; tentative D call: TRBD2 (6 bases). CDR3 length equals 15 residues. V was cut by 5 bases and J by 3 bases, with 13 bases left in between. Per germline, CDR1 SNHLY and CDR2 FYNNEI. The CDR3 loop reads CASSLTGTYTGELFF. DNA of the CDR3: TGTGCCAGCAGTCTTACCGGGACTTACACCGGGGAGCTGTTTTTT.

This clonotype showed up many times. The chain couples TRBV29-1 to TRBJ2-2; a weak D match, TRBD2 (5 bases). Per the germline V gene, CDR1 is SQVTM and CDR2 is ANQGSEA. The CDR3 has 15 amino acids. V lost 4 bases, J lost 0 bases, and 12 bases lay in between. The CDR3 DNA sequence: TGCAGCGTTGGGAGGAGTAGCTCGAACACCGGGGAGCTGTTTTTT. Its translation: CSVGRSSSNTGELFF.

Ten or more counts support this clonotype. The chain has TRBV24-1 and TRBJ1-6, with D unclear. The CDR3 is 13 residues long. Trimming removed 3 bases from V and 9 bases from J, with 8 bases in between. CDR1 KGHDR and CDR2 SFDVKD come from the germline V gene. The CDR3 spells CATSDRGSSPLHF. The CDR3 DNA is TGTGCCACCAGTGATCGAGGGAGTTCACCCCTCCACTTT.

This clonotype has only one observation. The gene calls are TRBV13 and TRBJ1-4, with a weak D call TRBD1 (5 bases). The CDR3 spans 15 residues. Germline values: CDR1 PRHDT, CDR2 FYEKMQ (reference sequence). V lost 5 bases to trimming and J lost 7 bases, with 17 bases between them. CDR3 loop: CASSKGRGVGEKLFF. Written as DNA, the CDR3 is TGTGCCAGCAGCAAAGGGAGGGGCGTAGGTGAAAAACTGTTTTTT.

The sample holds many counts of this clonotype. This chain uses TRBV7-9 with TRBJ2-7, with TRBD1 identical over 8 bases. V was clipped by 4 bases and J by 9 bases; unmatched bases: 8. Germline assignment: CDR1 SEHNR and CDR2 FQNEAQ (reference sequence). CDR3 length: 13 amino acids. The CDR3 loop reads CASSSSGGARQYF. DNA for the CDR3: TGTGCCAGCAGCTCTTCAGGGGGCGCGCGGCAGTACTTC.

This clonotype was seen many times. The rearrangement uses TRBV29-1 and TRBJ2-3; TRBD1 agrees at 7 bases. J lost 4 bases, V lost 6 bases, and 7 bases had no gene match. The CDR3 consists of 13 residues. Per the germline V gene, CDR1 is SQVTM and CDR2 is ANQGSEA. This CDR3 is CSVRTGDADTQYF. The CDR3 DNA sequence: TGCAGCGTCCGTACAGGGGATGCAGATACGCAGTATTTT.

V gene TRBV11-2 combines with J gene TRBJ2-7, with D possibly TRBD2 on 5 matching bases. The CDR3 covers 16 residues. Germline lookup yields CDR1 SGHAT and CDR2 FQNNGV. Deletions cut 3 bases from V and 0 bases from J, with 15 bases between. The DNA for the CDR3 is TGTGCCAGCAGCTTCCTTGGACTGAGGAGCTCCTACGAGCAGTACTTC. Translated, it gives CASSFLGLRSSYEQYF.

CDR3 DNA: TGCAGTGCTAGAGAGTCTAGCGTACAGGGCAGACAGCCCCAGCATTTT. Encoded protein: CSARESSVQGRQPQHF. This chain links TRBV20-1 with TRBJ1-5; weak D call: TRBD1 (6 bases). This CDR3 spans 16 amino acids. Germline CDR1 and CDR2: DFQATT and SNEGSKA (reference sequence). Trimming took 0 bases from V and 7 from J, leaving 19 bases between them.

A few counts support this clonotype. The chain employs TRBV29-1 and TRBJ2-7; 9 nucleotides line up with TRBD1. Germline V gene sequence: CDR1 SQVTM, CDR2 ANQGSEA. V shed 0 bases and J 3 bases; nucleotides not matched to a gene: 9. The CDR3 extends over 16 amino acids. The CDR3 DNA reads as TGCAGCGTTGAAGATGCGGGGACAGGGACTTTCTACGAGCAGTACTTC. It translates to CSVEDAGTGTFYEQYF.

In this sample, this clonotype turned up many times. The chain combines TRBV7-9 with TRBJ2-7; no reliable D call. V lost 6 bases to trimming and J lost 0 bases, with 12 bases between them. The CDR3 has 14 residues. Germline CDR1 SEHNR, CDR2 FQNEAQ (reference sequence). The CDR3 here is CASSITSPSYEQYF. For the CDR3, the DNA is TGTGCCAGCAGTATCACAAGCCCCTCCTACGAGCAGTACTTC.

Details on this clonotype: The CDR3 does not close with the conserved phenylalanine or tryptophan, likely indicating a read error. The chain combines TRBV5-1 with TRBJ2-3, with a weak D call TRBD2 (5 bases). The CDR3 is 16 residues long. With 3 bases removed from V and 3 bases from J, the gap between germline ends came to 17 bases. From germline, CDR1 is SGHRS and CDR2 YFSETQ. CDR3 sequence (DNA): TGCGCCAGCAGCTCAACCAGCGGCCCCGGAACAGATACGCAGTATCTT. It yields the protein CASSSTSGPGTDTQYL.

This clonotype was counted at least ten times. The CDR3 here is CSARDGKLPSSYEQYF. CDR3 DNA: TGCAGTGCTAGAGATGGAAAACTTCCGAGCTCCTACGAGCAGTACTTC. V usage is TRBV20-1 and J usage is TRBJ2-7; D gene ambiguous. The CDR3 consists of 16 residues. CDR1 is DFQATT, CDR2 SNEGSKA, per germline (reference sequence). Between the trimmed V and J ends, which lost 0 bases and 0 bases, there was a span of 15 bases.

This clonotype showed up many times. The chain has TRBV12-3 or TRBV12-4 and TRBJ2-5; D gene uncertain. The CDR3 length is 13 residues. V gave up 3 bases and J gave up 4 bases, with 9 bases separating them. The DNA for the CDR3 is TGTGCCAGCAGTTTTTCGATAGGAGAGACCCAGTACTTC. It codes for CASSFSIGETQYF.

This clonotype was counted at least ten times. This chain links TRBV7-6 with TRBJ1-5; 7 bases align to TRBD1. Trimming at V came to 5 bases and at J to 4 bases, leaving 8 bases not matched to a gene. CDR3 length: 15 amino acids. The germline CDR1 and CDR2 sequences are SGHVS and FNYEAQ. The chain's CDR3 is CASSTTQGGNQPQHF. In DNA form, the CDR3 reads TGTGCCAGCAGCACCACTCAGGGGGGTAATCAGCCCCAGCATTTT.

This clonotype was detected only once. This likely traces to a read error, being one base from a far larger clone. This chain links TRBV11-2 with TRBJ2-1; D is unclear. V lost 4 bases to trimming and J lost 8 bases, with 6 bases between them. The CDR3 covers 11 residues. In germline, CDR1 is SGHAT, CDR2 FQNNGV. Here the CDR3 reads CASSSGHEQFF. The CDR3 nucleotides read TGTGCCAGCAGCTCAGGTCATGAGCAGTTCTTC. Combining the CDR3 with reference TRBV11-2 and TRBJ2-1 gives the whole variable domain EAGVAQSPRYKIIEKRQSVAFWCNPISGHATLYWYQQILGQGPKLLIQFQNNGVVDDSQLPKDRFSAERLKGVDSTLKIQPAKLEDSAVYLCASSSGHEQFFGPGTRLTVL.

The CDR3 DNA reads TGTGCCAGCAGCCAACTAGTTCACAATGAGCAGTTCTTC. Amino acids: CASSQLVHNEQFF. This sequence joins TRBV11-3 and TRBJ2-1, with D possibly matching TRBD2 (5 bases). The length of the CDR3 is 13 residues. V was pared by 5 bases and J by 5 bases, with 10 bases between. CDR1 and CDR2 from the germline V gene are SGHNT and YENEEA.

As regards this clonotype: Mismatch with germline at one junction end may stem from a read error. This chain uses TRBV12-3 or TRBV12-4 with TRBJ2-2; D is perhaps TRBD2 (6 bases). This CDR3 has 16 residues. This chain's CDR3 is CVSSLWLARNTGELFF. Written as DNA, the CDR3 is TGTGTCAGCAGTTTATGGCTAGCGAGGAACACCGGGGAGCTGTTTTTT.

The chain is built from TRBV12-3 or TRBV12-4 and TRBJ2-7, with 7 bases fitting TRBD1. CDR3 length: 12 residues. The junction had 3 bases not matched to a gene; V was cut back by 6 bases and J by 4 bases. The CDR3 DNA sequence: TGTGCCAGCAGCATGACAGGGTACGAGCAGTACTTC. Its protein is CASSMTGYEQYF.

There are many counts of this clonotype. The chain carries TRBV5-1 and TRBJ2-7; D unclear. The germline V gene encodes CDR1 SGHRS and CDR2 YFSETQ. V lost 1 base and J 2 bases, leaving 10 bases between the germline ends. This CDR3 spans 14 amino acids. The CDR3 bases are TGCGCCAGCAGCTTGTCCAGTATGCCCTACGAGCAGTACTTC. Encoded protein: CASSLSSMPYEQYF.

This clonotype was seen many times. V and J are TRBV24-1 and TRBJ2-2, with D possibly matching TRBD1 (5 bases). The CDR3 is made up of 14 amino acids. Germline CDR1 reads KGHDR; CDR2 reads SFDVKD. V shed 5 bases and J shed 6 bases, with 12 bases lying between them. The CDR3 here is CATSAPPRAGELFF. CDR3 sequence (DNA): TGTGCCACCAGTGCACCCCCCAGGGCCGGGGAGCTGTTTTTT.

This clonotype has a count of ten or more. The chain employs TRBV6-5 and TRBJ1-1; no clear D gene. The CDR3 sequence is 9 residues long. From germline, CDR1 is MNHEY and CDR2 SVGAGI. Trimming removed 11 bases from V and 1 base from J, with 2 bases in between. The chain's CDR3 is CAWNTEAFF. DNA for the CDR3: TGTGCCTGGAACACTGAAGCTTTCTTT.

The chain couples TRBV12-3 or TRBV12-4 to TRBJ2-7; D perhaps matches TRBD2 (7 bases). V gave up 6 bases and J gave up 4 bases, with 22 bases separating them. This CDR3 spans 16 amino acids. CDR3 residues: CASRAGTPGGLYEQYF. The CDR3 nucleotides are TGTGCCAGCAGAGCGGGGACCCCCGGGGGCCTTTACGAGCAGTACTTC.

This clonotype occurred many times. This chain connects TRBV28 to TRBJ1-4; 7 positions agree with TRBD1. Germline V gene data show CDR1 as MDHEN and CDR2 as SYDVKM. V gave up 6 bases and J gave up 6 bases; unmatched junction bases: 19. The CDR3 runs 18 residues. This CDR3 reads CASSSLDRVEIIYEKLFF. CDR3 DNA: TGTGCCAGCAGCTCACTCGACAGGGTCGAGATTATATATGAAAAACTGTTTTTT.

V gene TRBV29-1 combines with J gene TRBJ1-6; D perhaps matches TRBD1 (5 bases). The CDR3 length is 12 residues. Trimming took off 4 bases at V and 6 bases at J, with 7 bases between the two ends. Germline V gives CDR1 SQVTM, CDR2 ANQGSEA. The CDR3 nucleotides are TGCAGCGTTGGGGACGGTAATTCACCCCTCCACTTT. As protein: CSVGDGNSPLHF.